This T cell receptor (beta chain) was documented in a study of T-cell reconstitution after alpha-beta-depleted transplantation in children. Overall study findings and caveats: When one year had passed after transplant, most T-cell counts and diversity came from newly produced T cells.

This CDR3 has 14 amino acids. Trimming left V 3 bases short and J 2 bases short, with 11 bases between. CDR1 SNHLY and CDR2 FYNNEI come from the germline V gene. This clonotype was seen only a few times. Antigen unknown. The TCRbeta library was prepared with unique molecular identifiers. TCRdb reanalysed the PCR reads using MiXCR and keeps one entry per CDR3 protein. The sample lists just under 150,000 distinct CDR3 sequences, around 8.8% seen once, with around a sixth in the top ten. Sample: PBMCs, mostly from graft donor cells, taken 180 days after TCRalphabeta/CD19-depleted stem cell transplant. The rearrangement uses TRBV2 and TRBJ2-7, with D unresolved. This receptor was obtained from a female patient aged 2-10 years who had a stem cell transplant for congenital amegakaryocytic thrombocytopenia, so the T cells may come from the graft donor. CDR3 nucleotides: TGTGCCAGCAGTGACGTGGGAATGGCCTACGAGCAGTACTTC. Its translation: CASSDVGMAYEQYF.